Each of the 16 T cell receptor beta chains below was sequenced from the same sample in a study of cytomegalovirus exposure and HLA in healthy donors (dated by TCRdb to the late 2010s). The protocol used for the library was the immunoSEQ multiplex PCR assay. TCRdb's version of the immuneACCESS table is confined to in-frame rearrangements and falls short of the full clone set. An unresolved V gene accounts for under half of the shortfall where checked; the remainder is of unknown origin. The sample has around 120,000 clones on record, roughly 90% of them singletons. The top ten hold approximately 2% of the sample. Material for sequencing was PBMCs. The receptor set was obtained from a woman in her late teens or twenties in good health and CMV-seronegative.

The V call is TRBV28, the J call TRBJ2-2, with a possible D match to TRBD2 (6 bases). The V end was cut by 4 bases, the J end by 1 base, with 7 bases between. Germline V gene data show CDR1 as MDHEN and CDR2 as SYDVKM. The CDR3 contains 14 residues. CDR3 in amino acids: CASSYSGNTGELFF. The CDR3 DNA reads TGTGCCAGCAGTTATAGCGGGAACACCGGGGAGCTGTTTTTT. Complete variable domain (other parts from reference TRBV28 and TRBJ2-2): DVKVTQSSRYLVKRTGEKVFLECVQDMDHENMFWYRQDPGLGLRLIYFSYDVKMKEKGDIPEGYSVSREKKERFSLILESASTNQTSMYLCASSYSGNTGELFFGEGSRLTVL.

This chain connects TRBV7-8 to TRBJ1-1; TRBD1 might be the D (6 bases). Germline V gene data show CDR1 as SGHVS and CDR2 as FQNEAQ. The CDR3 sequence is 15 residues long. Trimming removed 5 bases from V and 3 bases from J, with 16 bases in between. The CDR3 region is CASSSGGAGDTEAFF. In DNA, the CDR3 is TGTGCCAGCAGCAGCGGGGGGGCAGGGGACACTGAAGCTTTCTTT.

V gene TRBV27 combines with J gene TRBJ1-5, with D unresolved. The CDR3 runs to 16 residues. In germline, CDR1 is MNHEY, CDR2 SMNVEV (reference sequence). V dropped 8 bases and J dropped 0 bases, with 17 bases sitting between them. The CDR3 is CASLETGGYSNQPQHF. CDR3 nucleotides: TGTGCCAGCCTTGAGACTGGAGGCTATAGCAATCAGCCCCAGCATTTT.

The chain recombines TRBV10-3 with TRBJ2-2; 13 positions agree with TRBD2. Germline assignment: CDR1 ENHRY and CDR2 SYGVKD. The CDR3 runs 16 residues. V shed 1 base, J shed 6 bases, and the junction held 2 bases outside the gene matches. For the CDR3, the DNA is TGTGCCATCAGTGAGTGGGGACTAGCGGGATCCGGGGAGCTGTTTTTT. The encoded protein is CAISEWGLAGSGELFF.

For this clone: A read error may account for a junction end that differs from germline. The rearrangement uses TRBV6-1 and TRBJ2-3; 8 nucleotides line up with TRBD2. Germline-derived CDR1 and CDR2 are MNHNS and SASEGT. This CDR3 has 15 residues. CDR3 sequence: CASSGLGLVTDTQYF. In nucleotides, the CDR3 is TGTGCCAGTAGTGGCTTGGGACTAGTCACAGATACGCAGTATTTT.

CDR3 sequence (DNA): TGTGCCAGCTCACCAGAACCCCTCGGGAGGACCCTCTACGAGCAGTACTTC. Amino acids: CASSPEPLGRTLYEQYF. The chain combines TRBV18 with TRBJ2-7, with 7 bases matching TRBD2. The germline V gene encodes CDR1 KGHSH and CDR2 LQKENI. This CDR3 region has 17 residues. Trimming took 2 bases from V and 3 from J; bases not matched to a gene: 13.

This clone came up once. The chain carries TRBV27 and TRBJ1-2; 7 nucleotides match TRBD1. Germline V CDR1 and CDR2: MNHEY, SMNVEV (reference sequence). The J segment lost 3 bases and the V segment lost 10 bases, leaving 5 bases of the junction unmatched. CDR3 size: 12 residues. For the CDR3, the DNA is TGTGCCATAGAGGGGGCATACTATGGCTACACCTTC. It specifies CAIEGAYYGYTF.

The chain links TRBV19 to TRBJ1-1; 7 bases map to TRBD1. Germline V gene sequence: CDR1 LNHDA, CDR2 SQIVND (reference sequence). Trimming at V came to 5 bases and at J to 1 base, leaving 10 bases not matched to a gene. This CDR3 comprises 16 residues. The CDR3 is CASSLTTGSSNTEAFF. CDR3 nucleotides: TGTGCCAGTAGTTTAACGACAGGGAGCTCGAACACTGAAGCTTTCTTT.

In regard to this clone: One junction end disagrees with the germline gene, perhaps due to a read error. The chain couples TRBV7-7 to TRBJ2-5; unclear D gene. CDR3 size: 15 residues. CDR1 and CDR2 from the germline V gene are SSHAT and FNYEAQ (reference sequence). CDR3: CASSLSDWSVETQYF. The CDR3, as DNA: TGTGCTAGCAGCTTAAGTGACTGGAGTGTCGAGACCCAGTACTTC.

This chain links TRBV10-3 with TRBJ1-1; 10 nucleotides align to TRBD1. This CDR3 has 16 amino acids. Germline V gives CDR1 ENHRY, CDR2 SYGVKD. V lost 0 bases, J lost 2 bases, and 3 bases stayed unmatched. In DNA, the CDR3 is TGTGCCATCAGTGAGTCGGACAGGGGGGTTAACACTGAAGCTTTCTTT. Amino acid sequence: CAISESDRGVNTEAFF.

The rearrangement uses TRBV11-2 and TRBJ1-1; maybe TRBD1 (6 bases). Germline assignment: CDR1 SGHAT and CDR2 FQNNGV. Trimming took off 4 bases at V and 1 base at J, with 10 bases between the two ends. The CDR3 spans 14 residues. The CDR3 DNA reads TGTGCCAGCAGCTCGGACAGATGGAACACTGAAGCTTTCTTT. Its protein is CASSSDRWNTEAFF.

The chain is built from TRBV11-2 and TRBJ2-3; 8 bases fit TRBD2. Germline lookup yields CDR1 SGHAT and CDR2 FQNNGV. The CDR3 consists of 16 residues. With 1 base clipped from V and 5 bases from J, the junction kept 8 bases outside the gene matches. The CDR3 here is CASSLAIAGRGDTQYF. CDR3 bases: TGTGCCAGCAGCTTAGCGATAGCGGGGCGGGGAGATACGCAGTATTTT.

The chain carries TRBV27 and TRBJ2-3, with 9 bases fitting TRBD2. CDR1 MNHEY and CDR2 SMNVEV come from the germline V gene (reference sequence). There are 19 residues in the CDR3. V was clipped by 7 bases and J by 0 bases; unmatched bases: 17. CDR3 in DNA: TGTGCCAGCACCCGTTTAGTTGGTCTAGCGGGGATTAGCACAGATACGCAGTATTTT. Its translation: CASTRLVGLAGISTDTQYF.

The chain couples TRBV2 to TRBJ2-1; possibly TRBD2 for D (6 bases). Trimming removed 5 bases from V and 1 base from J, with 12 bases in between. This CDR3 contains 15 residues. Germline lookup yields CDR1 SNHLY and CDR2 FYNNEI. DNA for the CDR3: TGTGCCAGCAGTTTTGTGGGGGGTTCCTACAATGAGCAGTTCTTC. Protein sequence: CASSFVGGSYNEQFF. The entire variable domain, with the rest obtained from reference TRBV2 and TRBJ2-1, is as follows: EPEVTQTPSHQVTQMGQEVILRCVPISNHLYFYWYRQILGQKVEFLVSFYNNEISEKSEIFDDQFSVERPDGSNFTLKIRSTKLEDSAMYFCASSFVGGSYNEQFFGPGTRLTVL.

V usage is TRBV5-1 and J usage is TRBJ2-3, with TRBD2 as a possible D gene (5 bases). Trimming pared 0 bases from V and 2 bases from J, leaving 7 bases between. The CDR3 is made up of 14 amino acids. CDR1 is SGHRS and CDR2 is YFSETQ in the germline V gene. The CDR3 loop is CASSLGADTDTQYF. CDR3 nucleotide sequence: TGCGCCAGCAGCTTGGGAGCGGACACAGATACGCAGTATTTT.

V gene TRBV5-1 combines with J gene TRBJ2-1, with 15 bases lining up with TRBD2. Germline values: CDR1 SGHRS, CDR2 YFSETQ. V shed 4 bases and J 9 bases; nucleotides not matched to a gene: 5. The CDR3 loop spans 15 amino acids. CDR3 coding DNA: TGCGCCAGCAGCCAGGGACTAGCGGGAGGTAGTGAGCAGTTCTTC. Its protein product is CASSQGLAGGSEQFF.